This T cell receptor beta chain was sequenced in a study of T cell repertoires in cytomegalovirus infection. TCRdb itself ran the reads through MiXCR, one entry per CDR3 protein. This table holds about 740,000 distinct CDR3 sequences, roughly 36% found once. This clonotype was found a few times. What it binds is not known. The CDR3 is 17 residues long. The germline V and J ends were trimmed by 3 bases and 3 bases, with 18 bases remaining between them. The germline V gene encodes CDR1 MNHEY and CDR2 SMNVEV (reference sequence). The chain recombines TRBV27 with TRBJ2-1, with no clear D. This clonotype was obtained from a human donor in good health (CMV status not recorded). Some clones in this sample may be carry-over from other donors' samples. The sample in question was cultured PBMCs, obtained from culture after CMV antigen stimulation. CDR3 residues: CASSFTRPLPVYNEQFF. As DNA, the CDR3 is TGTGCCAGCAGTTTTACCCGACCTCTCCCAGTCTACAATGAGCAGTTCTTC.